This record concerns one T cell receptor beta chain sequence. Its antigen is still unknown. The data were obtained in a study of blood T cells in healthy people across ages. Study-wide results and limits: Both naive CD4+ cell counts and diversity were greater in long-lived donors than in aged donors.

Sample-barcoded 5' priming and a J-beta primer mix drove a second PCR of about 6 to 12 cycles. TCRdb called the 5' RACE reads again in MiXCR, with one record for every CDR3 protein. The data contain about 930,000 distinct CDR3 sequences, about 28% of them singletons. The same sample was also studied in work on T cells of mothers and their children. That work adds: Barcodes and 2-4 random nucleotides were added by M1S in the second PCR.

This sequence originates from a woman aged 40 to 55 in good health. The specimen sequenced was blood.

In DNA form, the CDR3 reads TGTGCCAGCAGCCCGGACTATAATGAAAAACTGTTTTTT. Translating it yields CASSPDYNEKLFF. The genes are TRBV7-2 and TRBJ1-4; no firm D call. From germline, CDR1 is SGHTA and CDR2 FQGNSA. The CDR3 spans 13 residues. V was pared by 5 bases and J by 4 bases, with 8 bases between.